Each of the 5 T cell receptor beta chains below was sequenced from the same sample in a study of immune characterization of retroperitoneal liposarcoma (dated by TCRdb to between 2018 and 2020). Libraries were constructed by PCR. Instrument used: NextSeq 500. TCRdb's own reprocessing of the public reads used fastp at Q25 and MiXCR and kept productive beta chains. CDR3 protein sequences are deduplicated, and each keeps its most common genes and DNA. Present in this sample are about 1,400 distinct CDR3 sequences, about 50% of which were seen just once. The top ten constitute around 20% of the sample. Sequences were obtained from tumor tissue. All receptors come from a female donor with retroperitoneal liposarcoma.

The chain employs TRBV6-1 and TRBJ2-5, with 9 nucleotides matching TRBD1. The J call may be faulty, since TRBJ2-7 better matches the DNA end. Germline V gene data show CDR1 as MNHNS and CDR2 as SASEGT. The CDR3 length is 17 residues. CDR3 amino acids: CASSEYNWGQGSYEQYF. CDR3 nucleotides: TGTGCCAGCAGTGAATATAACTGGGGACAGGGCTCCTACGAGCAGTACTTC.

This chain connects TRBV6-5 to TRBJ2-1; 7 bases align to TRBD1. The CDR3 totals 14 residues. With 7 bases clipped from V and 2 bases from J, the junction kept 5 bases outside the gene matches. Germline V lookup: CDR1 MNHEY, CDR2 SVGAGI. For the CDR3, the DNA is TGTGCCAGCACCCGACAGGGACCCTACAATGAGCAGTTCTTC. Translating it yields CASTRQGPYNEQFF.

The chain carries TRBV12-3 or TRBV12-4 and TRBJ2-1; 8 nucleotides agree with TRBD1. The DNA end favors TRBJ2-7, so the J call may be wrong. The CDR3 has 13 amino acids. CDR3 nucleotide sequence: TGTGCCAGCAGTTCTCCTGACAGGGGCGAGCAGTACTTC. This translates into CASSSPDRGEQYF.

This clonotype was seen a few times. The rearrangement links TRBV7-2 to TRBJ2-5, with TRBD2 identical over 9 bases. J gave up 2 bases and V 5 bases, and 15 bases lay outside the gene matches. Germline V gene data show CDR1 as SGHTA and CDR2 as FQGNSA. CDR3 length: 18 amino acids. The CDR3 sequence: CASSPRPSLAGMQETQYF. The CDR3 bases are TGTGCCAGCAGCCCACGCCCCTCGCTAGCGGGGATGCAAGAGACCCAGTACTTC.

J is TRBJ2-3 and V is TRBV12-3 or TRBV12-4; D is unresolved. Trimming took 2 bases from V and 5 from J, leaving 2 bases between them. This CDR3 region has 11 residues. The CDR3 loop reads CASSLRDTQYF. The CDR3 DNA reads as TGTGCCAGCAGTTTAAGAGATACGCAGTATTTT.